This paragraph covers one T cell receptor beta chain sequence. After removal of 0 bases from V and 8 bases from J, the junction contained 10 bases not matched to a gene. Germline V CDR1 and CDR2: SGHRS, YFSETQ. CDR3 length: 16 residues. These data originate in a study of blood T cell repertoires in COVID-19. Assay: immunoSEQ multiplex PCR; the TCRdb copy retains only in-frame clones and omits some. The sample has over 200,000 clones, roughly four fifths seen once. The receptor comes from a man in his sixties who had recovered from COVID-19. Sequencing used PBMCs or T cells enriched from blood (not recorded which). J is TRBJ1-4 and V is TRBV5-1, with 7 bases lining up with TRBD1. DNA of the CDR3: TGCGCCAGCAGCTTGGCCGGGGACAGATATCGGGAAAAACTGTTTTTT. It yields the protein CASSLAGDRYREKLFF.